The clone carrying this T cell receptor beta chain was seen only a few times. Its cognate antigen is unknown. The CDR3 is 13 amino acids. In germline, CDR1 is PRHDT, CDR2 FYEKMQ (reference sequence). V was clipped by 0 bases and J by 6 bases; unmatched bases: 1. This sample was taken from a study of T-cell memory formation after mild COVID-19. Overall study results and limits: Mainly in CM and EM were contracting CD4+ clones; CD8+ were in EMRA. There was a balanced CD4/CD8 profile in clones contracting day 15 to 85, and later expanders leaned CD4+.

TCRdb reanalysed the 5' RACE reads using MiXCR and keeps one entry per CDR3 protein. The data hold more than 300,000 distinct CDR3 sequences, with roughly 13% observed a single time. This sequence was found in a man younger than 35 who had mild COVID-19 (a few samples of this study predate the infection). Cell type and time point are not known. The chain employs TRBV13 and TRBJ2-7; TRBD1 aligns across 8 bases. Material for sequencing was PBMCs or a T cell subset sorted from them (not recorded which). The CDR3 bases are TGTGCCAGCAGCTTAGGCAGGGGGCGCGAGCAGTACGTC. Residues: CASSLGRGREQYV.